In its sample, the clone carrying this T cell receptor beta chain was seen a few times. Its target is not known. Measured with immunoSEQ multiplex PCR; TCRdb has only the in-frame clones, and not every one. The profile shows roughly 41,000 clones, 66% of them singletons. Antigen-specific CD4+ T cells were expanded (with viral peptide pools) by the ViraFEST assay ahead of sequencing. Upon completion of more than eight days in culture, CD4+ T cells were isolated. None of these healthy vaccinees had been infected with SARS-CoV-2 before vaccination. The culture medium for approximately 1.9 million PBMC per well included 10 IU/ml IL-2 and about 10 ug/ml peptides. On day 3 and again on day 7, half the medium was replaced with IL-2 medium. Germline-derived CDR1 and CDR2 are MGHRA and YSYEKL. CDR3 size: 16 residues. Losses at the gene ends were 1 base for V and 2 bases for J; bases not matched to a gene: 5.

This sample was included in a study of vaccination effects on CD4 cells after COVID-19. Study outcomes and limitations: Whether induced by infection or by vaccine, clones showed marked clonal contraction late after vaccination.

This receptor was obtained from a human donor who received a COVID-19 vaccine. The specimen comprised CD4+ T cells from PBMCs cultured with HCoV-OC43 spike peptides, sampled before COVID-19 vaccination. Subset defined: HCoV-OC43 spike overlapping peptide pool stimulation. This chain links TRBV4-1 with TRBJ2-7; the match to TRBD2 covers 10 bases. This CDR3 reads CASSQGGLAGAYEQYF. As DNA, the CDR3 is TGCGCCAGCAGCCAAGGGGGCCTAGCGGGGGCCTACGAGCAGTACTTC.